This T cell receptor beta chain originates from a study of TIL therapy for anti-PD-1-resistant metastatic lung cancer. Stated time point: pre-treatment sample, taken before nivolumab and TIL therapy. Sequencing used immunoSEQ v3. Here immunoSEQ multiplex PCR was the method, and the copy in TCRdb shows in-frame clones only, minus some. The sample yields roughly 60,000 clones, roughly 70% seen once. This clone was found a few times. This sequence was found in a person between 25 and 80 years old with non-small cell lung cancer. Source: blood, taken at baseline.

The chain's CDR3 is CASSMTGGSPLHF. The CDR3 region has the DNA TGTGCCAGTAGTATGACAGGGGGTTCACCCCTCCACTTT. This chain links TRBV19 with TRBJ1-6, with 9 positions matching TRBD1. The V segment lost 3 bases and the J segment 9 bases; nucleotides outside the gene matches: 0. In germline, CDR1 is LNHDA, CDR2 SQIVND (reference sequence). The CDR3 is made up of 13 amino acids.